One sample yielded the 15 T cell receptor beta chains listed below, sequenced in a study of blood T cell repertoires in COVID-19. TCRdb's table, derived via immunoSEQ multiplex PCR, lists solely in-frame clones and lacks some. The table records about 52,000 clones, 82% of them present only once. Sequenced: peripheral blood. The receptors originated from a man older than 75 with COVID-19, enrolled during active disease.

The chain employs TRBV7-2 and TRBJ2-3; the match to TRBD2 covers 10 bases. The CDR3 sequence is 14 residues long. The germline V gene encodes CDR1 SGHTA and CDR2 FQGNSA. V was clipped by 10 bases and J by 2 bases; unmatched bases: 6. This chain's CDR3 is CATSLAGFTDTQYF. The DNA for the CDR3 is TGTGCCACCTCACTAGCGGGGTTCACAGATACGCAGTATTTT.

V is TRBV2 and J is TRBJ1-5; possible D gene TRBD1, 5 bases. V was clipped by 7 bases and J by 6 bases, with 19 bases between them. Germline V gene data show CDR1 as SNHLY and CDR2 as FYNNEI. The CDR3 is 15 amino acids. The DNA for the CDR3 is TGTGCCAGCACGGGACTGCAAATGGGGATTCAGCCCCAGCATTTT. Translating it yields CASTGLQMGIQPQHF. The complete variable domain, with remaining parts taken from reference TRBV2 and TRBJ1-5, reads EPEVTQTPSHQVTQMGQEVILRCVPISNHLYFYWYRQILGQKVEFLVSFYNNEISEKSEIFDDQFSVERPDGSNFTLKIRSTKLEDSAMYFCASTGLQMGIQPQHFGDGTRLSIL.

This rearrangement joins TRBV19 to TRBJ1-2, with TRBD1 matching over 10 bases. The length of the CDR3 is 17 residues. CDR1 is LNHDA, CDR2 SQIVND, per germline (reference sequence). V lost 7 bases and J lost 0; bases outside the gene matches: 11. Here the CDR3 reads CASIPRPGQGANYGYTF. The CDR3 DNA reads TGTGCCAGTATTCCCCGCCCCGGACAGGGGGCTAACTATGGCTACACCTTC.

V gene TRBV5-6 combines with J gene TRBJ1-1, with D perhaps TRBD1 (5 bases). Germline V gene sequence: CDR1 SGHDT, CDR2 YYEEEE. V lost 0 bases to trimming and J lost 3 bases, with 12 bases between them. This CDR3 has 15 residues. The CDR3 region is CASSLGGLPHTEAFF. Here the CDR3 DNA reads TGTGCCAGCAGCTTGGGGGGCCTTCCCCACACTGAAGCTTTCTTT.

This chain joins TRBV7-6 and TRBJ2-5, with D maybe TRBD1 (6 bases). Germline CDR1 and CDR2: SGHVS and FNYEAQ. V was cut by 5 bases and J by 9 bases, with 22 bases left in between. The CDR3 has 15 amino acids. The CDR3 sequence: CASSQGRGRPGAQYF. The CDR3 nucleotides read TGTGCCAGCAGCCAGGGCCGGGGTCGCCCAGGGGCCCAGTACTTC.

Comments on this clone: The same CDR3 also results from other DNA sequences found in this sample. The chain links TRBV5-1 to TRBJ2-1, with D possibly TRBD1 on 5 matching bases. V was pared by 0 bases and J by 4 bases, with 11 bases between. This CDR3 region has 15 residues. CDR1 is SGHRS and CDR2 is YFSETQ in the germline V gene. The chain's CDR3 is CASSLEQGLYNEQFF. DNA of the CDR3: TGCGCCAGCAGCTTGGAGCAGGGCTTATACAATGAGCAGTTCTTC.

The chain employs TRBV28 and TRBJ1-2; D unresolved. Germline assignment: CDR1 MDHEN and CDR2 SYDVKM. The CDR3 covers 13 residues. Trimming removed 4 bases from V and 8 bases from J, with 14 bases in between. For the CDR3, the DNA is TGTGCCAGCAGTTACCCGGGATCTCTGGGCTACACCTTC. Encoded protein: CASSYPGSLGYTF.

A single count supports this clone. The chain employs TRBV19 and TRBJ2-2; D is possibly TRBD1 (6 bases). The V end lost 4 bases, the J end lost 6 bases, and 9 bases lay between the germline ends. This CDR3 comprises 13 residues. Germline assignment: CDR1 LNHDA and CDR2 SQIVND (reference sequence). The CDR3 coding sequence is TGTGCCAGTAGTAGAAGGGGGTCCGGGGAGCTGTTTTTT. Translated, it gives CASSRRGSGELFF.

This chain uses TRBV25-1 with TRBJ1-1; D is unresolved. Germline CDR1 MGHDK, CDR2 SYGVNS. The length of the CDR3 is 13 residues. V was clipped by 0 bases and J by 9 bases, with 11 bases between them. CDR3 in amino acids: CASSEYGGQKAFF. Here the CDR3 DNA reads TGTGCCAGCAGTGAATATGGAGGTCAGAAAGCTTTCTTT.

This clone was recorded once. The chain links TRBV5-4 to TRBJ1-3; D may be TRBD1 (5 bases). The germline V gene has CDR1 SGHNT and CDR2 YYREEE (reference sequence). The CDR3 extends over 16 amino acids. V dropped 4 bases and J dropped 4 bases, with 18 bases sitting between them. The CDR3 nucleotides are TGTGCCAGCAGCCGCCAGGGCGAGGTTGGAGGAAACACCATATATTTT. Protein product: CASSRQGEVGGNTIYF.

The CDR3 is CASRRGGVNTEAFF. CDR3 coding DNA: TGTGCCAGCAGACGCGGGGGGGTGAACACTGAAGCTTTCTTT. This sequence joins TRBV7-2 and TRBJ1-1; the D gene is possibly TRBD1 (5 bases). Trimming left V 6 bases short and J 0 bases short, with 11 bases between. Per germline, CDR1 SGHTA and CDR2 FQGNSA. CDR3 length: 14 residues.

This clone was counted between two and nine times. The chain uses TRBV2 and TRBJ1-2; no clear D gene. The CDR3 is 12 residues long. Deletions cut 6 bases from V and 2 bases from J, with 7 bases between. Germline loops: CDR1 SNHLY, CDR2 FYNNEI. CDR3 nucleotide sequence: TGTGCCAGCAGGATCCAGAACTATGGCTACACCTTC. This gives the protein CASRIQNYGYTF.

The rearrangement links TRBV18 to TRBJ1-4, with 10 bases aligning to TRBD1. This CDR3 is built from 15 residues. V trimming: 2 bases; J trimming: 7 bases; junction bases outside the gene matches: 4. Germline loops: CDR1 KGHSH, CDR2 LQKENI. The CDR3 loop is CASSPGQGEGEKLFF. CDR3 coding DNA: TGTGCCAGCTCACCAGGACAGGGGGAAGGTGAAAAACTGTTTTTT.

CDR3 protein: CASSSRPGNNGYTF. CDR3 DNA: TGTGCCAGCAGCTCCCGTCCAGGGAATAATGGCTACACCTTC. The chain links TRBV3-1 (or the pseudogene TRBV3-2) to TRBJ1-2; TRBD1 might be the D (5 bases). In germline, CDR1 is LGHDT, CDR2 YNNKEL (reference sequence). The CDR3 contains 14 residues. V lost 5 bases and J 6 bases, leaving 16 bases between the germline ends.

CDR3 in amino acids: CASSQLGAPYEQYF. Written as DNA, the CDR3 is TGCGCCAGCAGCCAATTGGGGGCTCCCTACGAGCAGTACTTC. The V call is TRBV4-3, the J call TRBJ2-7, with D possibly being TRBD1 (6 bases). Germline assignment: CDR1 LGHNA and CDR2 YSLEER. The CDR3 length is 14 residues. Trimming removed 2 bases at V and 2 bases at J, with 10 bases between.